This T cell receptor (beta chain) was retrieved from a study of human T cells and chemical hapten exposure. This clonotype was seen a few times. CDR1 KGHSH and CDR2 LQKENI come from the germline V gene. The CDR3 has 13 amino acids. V gave up 0 bases and J gave up 9 bases, with 9 bases separating them. Separate cDNA molecules received unique molecular identifiers, which the library attached to them. TCRdb independently ran MiXCR on the RACE reads; one entry per CDR3 protein. Of more than 85,000 distinct CDR3 sequences listed, approximately 11% are singletons. Time point of the sample: patch test 2, 6 weeks after DPC sensitization. Described treatment: therapeutic diphenylcyclopropenone sensitization with weekly scalp DPC.

The clonotype was recovered from a man between 35 and 55 years old with alopecia areata. Some clones in this sample may be carry-over from other donors' samples. Material: whole blood, obtained in connection with sensitization to the hapten diphenylcyclopropenone (DPC). The chain is built from TRBV18 and TRBJ2-1; D is undetermined. The CDR3 DNA reads TGTGCCAGCTCACCACCTACGGGTCTTGAGCAGTTCTTC. It specifies CASSPPTGLEQFF.